This T cell receptor beta chain emerged from a study of Ad26.COV2.S vaccination and SARS-CoV-2 variants. General observations from the study: Total T cell responses were possibly underestimated by TCR breadth and depth analyses. Non-spike TCR breadth was similar in vaccine and placebo recipients.

Trimming removed 5 bases at V and 3 bases at J, with 17 bases between. In germline, CDR1 is MNHEY, CDR2 SVGAGI. This CDR3 has 15 amino acids. Treatment given: around 19 received Ad26.COV2.S at low or high dose, single or two shots; roughly five received placebo; per-sample allocation not given. The study sampled participants on day 63 after the first vaccine or placebo injection. Remarks on this clone: What it binds is not known.

The assay was immunoSEQ multiplex PCR, and TCRdb's table has in-frame clones only and misses some. The table includes a few hundred thousand clones, roughly 90% detected once. The sequencing used peripheral blood, collected in a trial of Ad26.COV2.S vaccine versus placebo. The rearrangement uses TRBV6-5 and TRBJ2-7, with a possible D match to TRBD2 (5 bases). This receptor was obtained from a person between 18 and 59 years old who received the Ad26.COV2.S COVID-19 vaccine or a placebo. The CDR3 DNA follows: TGTGCCAGCAGTCGACCCGGGAACAGCAACTACGAGCAGTACTTC. This translates into CASSRPGNSNYEQYF.